This TCR beta chain stems from a study of T cells after yellow fever vaccination. Study at large: The authors prepared low-cell-number fractions using SMART-Seq v4 Ultra Low Input.

Many counts were recorded for this clonotype. Its target is not known. TCRdb called the 5' RACE reads again in MiXCR, with one record for every CDR3 protein. The table records 250,000 to 350,000 distinct CDR3 sequences, approximately 8% of them present only once. The junction had 5 bases not matched to a gene; V was cut back by 4 bases and J by 5 bases. Looked up from germline, CDR1 is ENHRY and CDR2 is SYGVKD. The CDR3 contains 15 residues. Study-level points and caveats: Most primary-vaccination clones recurred post-booster (roughly 96% CD4, around 86% CD8). Abundant clonotypes from the bulk population could get into FACS-sorted repertoires as contaminants. CD4 and CD8 compartments shared a small share of clonotypes, likely from convergent recombination.

The J gene is TRBJ2-1, the V gene TRBV10-3; 10 bases match TRBD2. Sequencing was performed on CD4+ T cells sorted from PBMCs, taken 5 days after the yellow fever booster vaccination. This clonotype was obtained from a man between 18 and 35 years old who received the YFV17D yellow fever vaccine. The CDR3 reads CAISVTSGFNNEQFF. As DNA, the CDR3 is TGTGCCATCAGTGTGACTAGCGGGTTTAACAATGAGCAGTTCTTC.